Listed here are 15 T cell receptor beta chains from one sample, sequenced in a study of T cell responses to AZD1222 COVID-19 vaccine. Sequenced by immunoSEQ multiplex PCR; TCRdb stores in-frame clones only, minus some. The sample contains around 100,000 clones, approximately 89% of which appear only once. The specimen was peripheral blood, collected on day 0 of AZD1222 vaccination. The receptors stem from an adult in good health.

The chain is built from TRBV4-1 and TRBJ1-2; TRBD1 might be the D (5 bases). Deletions cut 6 bases from V and 8 bases from J, with 16 bases between. Germline V gene lookup returns CDR1 MGHRA and CDR2 YSYEKL. CDR3 length: 13 residues. The CDR3 region is CASSWGEAGGYTF. The CDR3 DNA sequence: TGCGCCAGCAGTTGGGGGGAGGCTGGGGGCTACACCTTC.

The chain recombines TRBV2 with TRBJ1-5; 10 bases are shared with TRBD1. Unmatched junction bases numbered 6, after V lost 6 bases and J lost 1 base. The germline V gene has CDR1 SNHLY and CDR2 FYNNEI. There are 16 residues in the CDR3. This CDR3 reads CASRGTGAGSNQPQHF. CDR3 nucleotide sequence: TGTGCCAGCAGGGGGACAGGGGCCGGCAGCAATCAGCCCCAGCATTTT.

The genes are TRBV5-1 and TRBJ1-1; the D is unclear. The CDR3 totals 14 residues. Germline V CDR1 and CDR2: SGHRS, YFSETQ. V was trimmed by 0 bases and J by 3 bases, leaving 9 bases between them. Here the CDR3 reads CASSLALHDTEAFF. In nucleotides, the CDR3 is TGCGCCAGCAGCTTGGCCTTACACGACACTGAAGCTTTCTTT.

The V gene is TRBV7-2, the J gene TRBJ2-3, with a possible D match to TRBD2 (5 bases). The length of the CDR3 is 14 residues. The germline V and J ends were trimmed by 4 bases and 2 bases, with 10 bases remaining between them. Looked up from germline, CDR1 is SGHTA and CDR2 is FQGNSA. In nucleotides, the CDR3 is TGTGCCAGCAGCTCTTGGACTTTCACAGATACGCAGTATTTT. This encodes CASSSWTFTDTQYF.

The chain links TRBV12-3 or TRBV12-4 to TRBJ2-1, with D perhaps TRBD1 (6 bases). V dropped 2 bases and J dropped 12 bases, with 11 bases sitting between them. The CDR3 contains 12 residues. CDR3 region: CASSLIQGWQFF. In DNA form, the CDR3 reads TGTGCCAGCAGTTTAATACAGGGTTGGCAGTTCTTC.

In this sample, this clone turned up a few times. The chain combines TRBV27 with TRBJ2-1, with D perhaps given as TRBD1 or TRBD2 (6 bases each). V was clipped by 4 bases and J by 0 bases, with 19 bases between them. Germline CDR1 reads MNHEY; CDR2 reads SMNVEV (reference sequence). The CDR3 has 18 amino acids. The CDR3 nucleotides are TGTGCCAGCAGTTCTAGTGGGGGGCCCCCCTTCTCCTACAATGAGCAGTTCTTC. Amino acids: CASSSSGGPPFSYNEQFF.

The genes are TRBV5-4 and TRBJ2-1, with a tentative D call TRBD2 (7 bases). The V gene's germline CDR1 is SGHNT and CDR2 YYREEE (reference sequence). The CDR3 is made up of 16 amino acids. Trimming left V 0 bases short and J 4 bases short, with 14 bases between. CDR3 coding DNA: TGTGCCAGCAGCTTGGGGGCGGGGGCGGTATACAATGAGCAGTTCTTC. Protein sequence: CASSLGAGAVYNEQFF.

The CDR3 coding sequence is TGTGCCGGTACCACAGGGGGCGGCCCCTACGAGCAGTACTTC. It yields the protein CAGTTGGGPYEQYF. This chain links TRBV2 with TRBJ2-7; 9 nucleotides match TRBD1. This CDR3 region has 14 residues. Trimming at V came to 11 bases and at J to 2 bases, leaving 10 bases not matched to a gene. Germline loops: CDR1 SNHLY, CDR2 FYNNEI.

The chain uses TRBV18 and TRBJ1-2; 8 bases map to TRBD1. V lost 3 bases to trimming and J lost 4 bases; unmatched junction nucleotides: 16. The CDR3 length is 18 residues. Germline values: CDR1 KGHSH, CDR2 LQKENI. The CDR3 DNA is TGTGCCAGCTCACCGGTTCAAGTTCGGACAGGGAGGATCTATGGCTACACCTTC. This sequence encodes CASSPVQVRTGRIYGYTF.

The V call is TRBV4-1, the J call TRBJ1-1; D might be TRBD1 (5 bases). The CDR3 runs to 15 residues. The ends were cut back, 0 bases at V and 5 bases at J, with 13 bases in the middle. CDR1 and CDR2 from the germline V gene are MGHRA and YSYEKL. In DNA form, the CDR3 reads TGCGCCAGCAGCCAAGATGGGACCCGCTGGACTGAAGCTTTCTTT. Translating it yields CASSQDGTRWTEAFF.

There are a few counts of this clone. The chain combines TRBV18 with TRBJ1-5; perhaps TRBD1 as D (6 bases). In germline, CDR1 is KGHSH, CDR2 LQKENI. This CDR3 contains 13 residues. V was clipped by 6 bases and J by 4 bases, with 10 bases between them. CDR3 sequence (DNA): TGTGCCAGCTCCCCCACAGGGAATCAGCCCCAGCATTTT. Translating it yields CASSPTGNQPQHF. The whole variable domain, filled in from reference TRBV18 and TRBJ1-5, reads NAGVMQNPRHLVRRRGQEARLRCSPMKGHSHVYWYRQLPEEGLKFMVYLQKENIIDESGMPKERFSAEFPKEGPSILRIQQVVRGDSAAYFCASSPTGNQPQHFGDGTRLSIL.

The V gene is TRBV29-1, the J gene TRBJ2-4; D gene ambiguous. This CDR3 has 13 residues. The V end was cut by 4 bases, the J end by 7 bases, with 14 bases between. Per the germline V gene, CDR1 is SQVTM and CDR2 is ANQGSEA. The DNA of the CDR3 is TGCAGCGTTGTCGGTACAGCTGGCAACATTCAGTACTTC. Protein sequence: CSVVGTAGNIQYF.

The rearrangement uses TRBV7-9 and TRBJ1-1; D gene ambiguous. The germline V gene has CDR1 SEHNR and CDR2 FQNEAQ (reference sequence). V was cut by 2 bases and J by 2 bases, with 9 bases left in between. This CDR3 is built from 14 residues. The CDR3: CASSLFGGNTEAFF. CDR3 nucleotides: TGTGCCAGCAGCTTATTCGGAGGCAACACTGAAGCTTTCTTT.

The V and J genes are TRBV7-9 and TRBJ2-3, with 7 bases aligning to TRBD1. V lost 7 bases and J lost 0; bases outside the gene matches: 7. The CDR3 has 15 residues. Germline CDR1 SEHNR, CDR2 FQNEAQ (reference sequence). The CDR3 protein is CASTLSGQSTDTQYF. The DNA for the CDR3 is TGTGCCAGCACCCTATCGGGACAGAGCACAGATACGCAGTATTTT.

This clone appeared a few times. The genes are TRBV27 and TRBJ1-1; 7 bases map to TRBD1. The J segment lost 6 bases and the V segment lost 5 bases, leaving 6 bases of the junction unmatched. The CDR3 is made up of 13 amino acids. In germline, CDR1 is MNHEY, CDR2 SMNVEV (reference sequence). As DNA, the CDR3 is TGTGCCAGCAGTAAACCCGGGACAGCTGAAGCTTTCTTT. It codes for CASSKPGTAEAFF.